This T cell receptor (beta chain) was captured by sequencing in a study of blood T cell repertoires in COVID-19. Study information: Researchers got acute and convalescent COVID-19 samples from the United States, Italy and Spain. The analysed material was cDNA or gDNA that came from T cells, B-cell-depleted T cells, or PBMCs.

This clone showed up just once. The method was immunoSEQ multiplex PCR; TCRdb's version includes in-frame clones alone and lacks a portion of them. This sample has some 400,000 clones, with nearly 90% found just once. CDR1 is SQVTM and CDR2 is ANQGSEA in the germline V gene. This CDR3 is 16 amino acids long. With V trimmed by 4 bases and J by 3 bases, 11 bases remained unmatched. The TCR originated in a man aged 18 to 29 with active or convalescent COVID-19. The rearrangement links TRBV29-1 to TRBJ1-1; 10 positions match TRBD1. The sequenced sample was peripheral blood. CDR3 protein: CSVVGDRGLSDTEAFF. In nucleotides, the CDR3 is TGCAGCGTTGTAGGAGACAGGGGGCTCTCGGACACTGAAGCTTTCTTT.